This T cell receptor beta chain originates from a study of Graves' ophthalmopathy and Graves' hyperthyroidism. General study findings and limits: Blood also carried most expanded thyroid clonotypes exceeding 0.001 frequency. Ophthalmopathy progression predictions by the model showed around 72% specificity and approximately 71% sensitivity.

Beta-chain TCR CDR3 regions were amplified from RNA transcripts. RT-PCR with HTBI primers came first, then second-round multiplex PCR. From the multiplex PCR reads, TCRdb called clonotypes with MiXCR, one entry per CDR3 protein. The repertoire includes over a million distinct CDR3 sequences, around a third of them detected once, and more than 9.5% sits in the top ten. The CDR3 is 15 amino acids. V was trimmed by 2 bases and J by 11 bases, leaving 20 bases between them. Germline V lookup: CDR1 SGDLS, CDR2 YYNGEE. Worth noting for this clonotype: The antigen remains undetermined.

The genes are TRBV9 and TRBJ1-5; D is uncertain. This receptor was obtained from an adult man with Graves' hyperthyroidism. Material: peripheral blood or thyroid tissue (not recorded which). This CDR3 is CASSVAERVQETQHF. CDR3 nucleotides: TGTGCCAGCAGCGTTGCAGAGCGGGTACAAGAGACCCAGCATTTT.